The present T cell receptor (beta chain) was sequenced within a study of shared T cell receptors in the human thymus. Libraries were prepared by immunoSEQ multiplex PCR; TCRdb keeps only in-frame clonotypes and omits some of them. The sample holds hundreds of thousands of clones, about 87% seen once. The CDR3 is 16 residues long. The junction had 3 bases not matched to a gene; V was cut back by 2 bases and J by 4 bases. CDR1 MGHRA and CDR2 YSYEKL come from the germline V gene. The same sample was also used in a study of human thymus T cells. From that second work: The thymus was resected at corrective cardiac surgery. Unrelated individuals were reported by related research to share highly overlapping thymic repertoires.

The sequenced material came from thymocytes. This receptor was identified in a boy younger than two with a congenital heart defect. V and J are TRBV4-1 and TRBJ2-3; 13 bases map to TRBD2. The CDR3 region is CASSQTSGRAPDTQYF. The DNA of the CDR3 is TGCGCCAGCAGCCAAACTAGCGGGAGGGCCCCAGATACGCAGTATTTT.